Presented here are 9 T cell receptor beta chains from one specimen sequenced in a study of T cell responses to AZD1222 COVID-19 vaccine (dated by TCRdb to the early 2020s). Library creation used the immunoSEQ multiplex PCR assay. The table was pulled from immuneACCESS by TCRdb, which kept in-frame rearrangements only. Such tables lose some clones; where checked, under half of the loss comes from unresolved V genes, and the rest has no known cause. For this sample there are around 78,000 clones; about 92% appear just once. Under 5% of the sample is taken by the ten largest. Read against the paper, the sample's time point label means: baseline before first vaccination. Specimen: peripheral blood, collected on day 0 of AZD1222 vaccination. These receptors were taken from an adult in good health.

The chain combines TRBV7-2 with TRBJ1-4, with D perhaps matching TRBD1 (5 bases). The V end was cut by 1 base, the J end by 8 bases, with 8 bases between. CDR3 size: 13 residues. Germline CDR1 reads SGHTA; CDR2 reads FQGNSA. CDR3 loop: CASSLGQGEKLFF. DNA of the CDR3: TGTGCCAGCAGCTTAGGGCAGGGAGAAAAACTGTTTTTT. The full variable domain, rest sourced from reference TRBV7-2 and TRBJ1-4, is GAGVSQSPSNKVTEKGKDVELRCDPISGHTALYWYRQSLGQGLEFLIYFQGNSAPDKSGLPSDRFSAERTGGSVSTLTIQRTQQEDSAVYLCASSLGQGEKLFFGSGTQLSVL.

The gene calls are TRBV7-8 and TRBJ1-5, with a possible D match to TRBD1 (5 bases). This CDR3 comprises 17 residues. V was trimmed by 5 bases and J by 6 bases, leaving 23 bases between them. CDR1 is SGHVS and CDR2 is FQNEAQ in the germline V gene. This CDR3 is CASSPRAGLLGGQPQHF. CDR3 in DNA: TGTGCCAGCAGCCCCCGCGCTGGGCTACTTGGGGGTCAGCCCCAGCATTTT.

The CDR3 region has the DNA TGTGCCAGCAGTGCAGGACAGGGCGCGAACACCGGGGAGCTGTTTTTT. The encoded protein is CASSAGQGANTGELFF. V and J are TRBV6-1 and TRBJ2-2, with 8 bases matching TRBD1. The V and J ends lost 4 bases and 0 bases, in that order; junction bases with no gene match: 4. Germline V lookup: CDR1 MNHNS, CDR2 SASEGT. The CDR3 is 16 residues long.

The chain combines TRBV4-1 with TRBJ1-3; D ambiguous. CDR1 and CDR2 from the germline V gene are MGHRA and YSYEKL. The germline V and J ends were trimmed by 4 bases and 0 bases, with 10 bases remaining between them. CDR3 length: 15 residues. Here the CDR3 reads CASSLETASGNTIYF. The CDR3 coding sequence is TGCGCCAGCAGCCTAGAAACAGCCTCTGGAAACACCATATATTTT.

This clone appeared once. This chain links TRBV6-5 with TRBJ1-6; 9 nucleotides match TRBD1. Germline CDR1 is MNHEY and CDR2 is SVGAGI. Trimming at V came to 10 bases and at J to 6 bases, leaving 7 bases not matched to a gene. The CDR3 spans 14 residues. The CDR3 protein is CATTGTGTNSPLHF. DNA for the CDR3: TGTGCCACCACCGGGACAGGGACTAATTCACCCCTCCACTTT.

V gene TRBV5-1 combines with J gene TRBJ1-2; TRBD1 aligns across 8 bases. The trim removed 1 base at V and 0 bases at J, leaving 5 bases unmatched. The CDR3 length is 16 residues. Germline CDR1 is SGHRS and CDR2 is YFSETQ. In DNA form, the CDR3 reads TGCGCCAGCAGCTTGTGGAACAGGGGGGCTAACTATGGCTACACCTTC. Residues: CASSLWNRGANYGYTF.

This rearrangement joins TRBV6-5 to TRBJ1-6; 10 nucleotides match TRBD1. Trimming removed 2 bases from V and 5 bases from J; junction bases left unmatched: 3. The CDR3 is 16 residues long. Germline CDR1 reads MNHEY; CDR2 reads SVGAGI. CDR3 nucleotides: TGTGCCAGCAGTTACCTCGGGACAGGGGATAATTCACCCCTCCACTTT. It encodes CASSYLGTGDNSPLHF.

The gene calls are TRBV6-5 and TRBJ1-2; 7 bases agree with TRBD1. The germline V gene has CDR1 MNHEY and CDR2 SVGAGI. The CDR3 spans 14 residues. J was trimmed by 7 bases and V by 8 bases; bases with no gene match: 13. The CDR3 DNA sequence: TGTGCCAGCGGCCGGGACAGCTATTTCGGTGGCTACACCTTC. It is translated as CASGRDSYFGGYTF.

The J gene is TRBJ2-5, the V gene TRBV5-4; 9 bases match TRBD2. This CDR3 region has 18 residues. Germline CDR1 SGHNT, CDR2 YYREEE (reference sequence). V dropped 0 bases and J dropped 2; count of bases not matched to a gene: 11. The CDR3 nucleotides read TGTGCCAGCAGCTTGGCCGAGGGACTAGCTGGACTGCAAGAGACCCAGTACTTC. Protein: CASSLAEGLAGLQETQYF.